The rows below give T cell receptor beta chains drawn from one sample of a study of control samples from healthy donors and cancer patients. The protocol was immunoSEQ multiplex PCR, while the TCRdb copy is restricted to in-frame clones and leaves out a portion. In the table there are 390,000 or so clones, 75% to 95% of which are singletons. What was sequenced was PBMCs. Source of these receptors: a man aged 35-49 years with head and neck cancer. The CDR3 runs from the conserved cysteine through the conserved F or W. A D gene is named only where the DNA matches it firmly. Only part of the rows carry a size: once, few, many, or a class if the clone is expanded.

d_gene | j_gene | v_gene | abundance | CDR3aa | CDR3nt
- | TRBJ2-7 | TRBV4-3 | - | CASSQDYSSYEQYF | TGCGCCAGCAGCCAGGACTATAGCTCCTACGAGCAGTACTTC
- | TRBJ1-5 | TRBV7-9 | - | CASSRQENQPQHF | TGTGCCAGCAGTCGTCAGGAGAATCAGCCCCAGCATTTT
- | TRBJ2-7 | TRBV7-2 | few | CASSPSMGPYEQYF | TGTGCCAGCAGCCCCTCGATGGGTCCCTACGAGCAGTACTTC
- | TRBJ2-7 | TRBV30 | - | CAWSTRDTYEQYF | TGTGCCTGGAGCACCCGGGACACCTACGAGCAGTACTTC
- | TRBJ2-2 | TRBV19 | - | CASSPTVVPTGELFF | TGTGCCAGTAGTCCGACAGTGGTACCCACCGGGGAGCTGTTTTTT
TRBD1 | TRBJ1-5 | TRBV24-1 | - | CATRKGADGNQPQHF | TGTGCCACCAGAAAGGGGGCGGATGGCAATCAGCCCCAGCATTTT
- | TRBJ2-3 | TRBV7-6 | - | CASSPRVSTDTQYF | TGCGCCAGCAGCCCCCGGGTCAGCACAGATACGCAGTATTTT
- | TRBJ2-7 | TRBV6-5 | - | CASSFGGAYEQYF | TGTGCCAGCTCTTTCGGGGGCGCCTACGAGCAGTACTTC
- | TRBJ2-7 | TRBV3-1/TRBV3-2 | - | CASSQVRRFPYEQYF | TGTGCCAGCAGCCAAGTTAGACGCTTCCCCTACGAGCAGTACTTC
- | TRBJ2-2 | TRBV6-5 | - | CATLAKGTGELFF | TGTGCCACCTTAGCCAAAGGCACCGGGGAGCTGTTTTTT
- | TRBJ1-1 | TRBV11-2 | once | CASSFVGTNTEAFF | TGTGCCAGCAGCTTCGTCGGAACGAACACTGAAGCTTTCTTT
- | TRBJ2-7 | TRBV3-1/TRBV3-2 | - | CASSQDGPRGPYEQYF | TGTGCCAGCAGCCAAGATGGTCCTAGGGGCCCCTACGAGCAGTACTTC
- | TRBJ2-1 | TRBV7-3 | few | CASSTGALGREQFF | TGTGCCAGCAGTACGGGGGCCCTCGGTAGGGAGCAGTTCTTC
- | TRBJ2-7 | TRBV9 | - | CASSVGYEQYF | TGTGCCAGCAGCGTTGGTTACGAGCAGTACTTC
TRBD1 | TRBJ2-6 | TRBV28 | - | CAKNSRDRAPALGGANVLTF | TGTGCCAAGAACTCCCGGGACAGAGCTCCCGCACTTGGAGGGGCCAACGTCCTGACTTTC
TRBD2 | TRBJ2-7 | TRBV7-8 | - | CASSRAGSSGGAAREQYF | TGTGCCAGCAGCCGAGCTGGGAGTAGCGGGGGGGCGGCTCGTGAGCAGTACTTC
- | TRBJ2-5 | TRBV12-3/TRBV12-4 | - | CASTPPSETQYF | TGTGCCAGCACCCCCCCGTCGGAGACCCAGTACTTC
- | TRBJ2-7 | TRBV20-1 | few | CSAGPRYEQYF | TGCAGTGCTGGCCCTCGCTACGAGCAGTACTTC
TRBD2 | TRBJ2-1 | TRBV19 | - | CASSTLLAGGDEQFF | TGTGCCAGTAGTACCTTACTAGCGGGGGGGGATGAGCAGTTCTTC
- | TRBJ2-1 | TRBV29-1 | few | CSVDGNNEQFF | TGCAGCGTGGACGGGAACAATGAGCAGTTCTTC
- | TRBJ1-1 | TRBV6-1 | - | CASSESGRPEAFF | TGTGCCAGCAGTGAGTCGGGGAGGCCTGAAGCTTTCTTT
- | TRBJ2-7 | TRBV2 | - | CASRTQWSSYEQYF | TGTGCCAGCAGAACTCAATGGAGCTCCTACGAGCAGTACTTC
- | TRBJ1-5 | TRBV6-1 | - | CASSEQGHLQNQPQHF | TGTGCCAGCAGTGAACAGGGGCATCTGCAAAATCAGCCCCAGCATTTT
- | TRBJ2-7 | TRBV2 | - | CASSDPRTYEQYF | TGTGCCAGCAGTGACCCGCGGACCTACGAGCAGTACTTC
- | TRBJ2-7 | TRBV6-2/TRBV6-3 | many | CASSFGDSYEQYF | TGTGCCAGCAGTTTCGGGGACTCCTACGAGCAGTACTTC
- | TRBJ2-1 | TRBV7-9 | - | CASSLAGGRVWNEQFF | TGTGCCAGCAGCTTAGCGGGCGGACGGGTGTGGAATGAGCAGTTCTTC
TRBD1 | TRBJ1-5 | TRBV11-2 | - | CASSLETGAGQPQHF | TGTGCCAGCAGCTTAGAAACAGGGGCCGGGCAGCCCCAGCATTTT
- | TRBJ2-2 | TRBV9 | - | CASSARGLINTGELFF | TGTGCCAGCAGCGCCCGCGGTCTTATAAACACCGGGGAGCTGTTTTTT
TRBD2 | TRBJ2-7 | TRBV20-1 | - | CSARGIAGGRASDEQYF | TGCAGTGCTCGTGGGATAGCGGGAGGGAGGGCTTCGGACGAGCAGTACTTC
- | TRBJ1-2 | TRBV19 | few | CASSITAREDYGYTF | TGTGCCAGTAGTATAACTGCCAGGGAAGACTATGGCTACACCTTC
- | TRBJ2-7 | TRBV18 | few | CASSPGAGGYYEQYF | TGTGCCAGCTCACCGGGAGCCGGTGGGTACTACGAGCAGTACTTC
TRBD2 | TRBJ2-7 | TRBV6-5 | - | CASRYRDYSYEQYF | TGTGCCAGCAGGTACCGGGACTACTCCTACGAGCAGTACTTC
- | TRBJ1-5 | TRBV6-6 | - | CASTIGQFSNQPQHF | TGTGCCAGCACCATCGGACAGTTCAGCAATCAGCCCCAGCATTTT
- | TRBJ1-3 | TRBV4-3 | - | CASSQDPGEGNTIYF | TGCGCCAGCAGCCAAGATCCAGGGGAAGGAAACACCATATATTTT
- | TRBJ2-7 | TRBV30 | - | CAWSFRGTYEQYF | TGTGCCTGGAGCTTCAGGGGCACCTACGAGCAGTACTTC
- | TRBJ1-6 | TRBV5-4 | - | CASSLRNSPLHF | TGTGCCAGCAGCTTACGGAATTCACCCCTCCACTTT
- | TRBJ1-3 | TRBV4-3 | - | CASSLKSQGTLESYNTIYF | TGCGCCAGCAGCCTAAAATCACAGGGAACCTTAGAATCATATAACACCATATATTTT
TRBD2 | TRBJ2-7 | TRBV27 | - | CASSLASSGRSYEQYF | TGTGCCAGCAGTTTAGCGTCTAGCGGCCGCTCCTACGAGCAGTACTTC